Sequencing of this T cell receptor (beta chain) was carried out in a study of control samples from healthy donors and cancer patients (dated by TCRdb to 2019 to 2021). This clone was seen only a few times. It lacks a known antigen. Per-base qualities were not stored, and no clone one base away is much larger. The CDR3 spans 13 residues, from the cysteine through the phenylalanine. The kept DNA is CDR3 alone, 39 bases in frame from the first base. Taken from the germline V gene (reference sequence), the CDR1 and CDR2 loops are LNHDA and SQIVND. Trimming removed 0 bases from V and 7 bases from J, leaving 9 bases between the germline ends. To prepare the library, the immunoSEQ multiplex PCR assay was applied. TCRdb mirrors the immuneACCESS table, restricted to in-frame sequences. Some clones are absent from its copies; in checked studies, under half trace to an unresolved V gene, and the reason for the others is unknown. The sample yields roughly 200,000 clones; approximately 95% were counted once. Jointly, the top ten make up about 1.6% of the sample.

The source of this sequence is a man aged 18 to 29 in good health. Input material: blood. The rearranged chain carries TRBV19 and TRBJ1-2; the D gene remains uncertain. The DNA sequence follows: TGTGCCAGTAGTATAGAAGCCGGTTCTGGCTACACCTTC. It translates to CASSIEAGSGYTF.